This T cell receptor (beta chain) came from a study of blood T cell repertoires in COVID-19. Libraries were prepared by immunoSEQ multiplex PCR; TCRdb keeps only in-frame clonotypes and omits some of them. The sample records over 65,000 clones, roughly 89% being singletons. The CDR3 covers 13 residues. V dropped 1 base and J dropped 6 bases, with 11 bases sitting between them. Germline V gene data show CDR1 as SGHDT and CDR2 as YYEEEE. The chain carries TRBV5-6 and TRBJ2-7, with D maybe TRBD1 (5 bases). Sequencing was done on a sample of peripheral blood. The source of this sequence is a man in his fifties or sixties with active or convalescent COVID-19. CDR3 nucleotide sequence: TGTGCCAGCAGCTTGCAGGGTAGGGCCGAGCAGTACTTC. Translating it yields CASSLQGRAEQYF. Combining the CDR3 with reference TRBV5-6 and TRBJ2-7 gives the whole variable domain DAGVTQSPTHLIKTRGQQVTLRCSPKSGHDTVSWYQQALGQGPQFIFQYYEEEERQRGNFPDRFSGHQFPNYSSELNVNALLLGDSALYLCASSLQGRAEQYFGPGTRLTVT.